The clone carrying this T cell receptor delta chain has only a few counts. The likely explanation is a read error, given a far larger clone one base away. Within the sample, other DNA sequences also encode this same CDR3. This record belongs to a study of gamma-delta T cells after stem cell transplantation. TCRdb re-processed the RT-PCR reads using CATT. The repertoire consists of approximately 3,200 delta-chain clones, with 5% occurring once and the leading ten covering 30% to 35%. V lost 6 bases to trimming and J lost 4 bases; unmatched junction nucleotides: 15. Germline CDR1 reads GEAIGNYY; CDR2 reads EKD. The CDR3 has 16 amino acids.

Sequenced sample: gamma-delta T cells. V and J are TRDV2 and TRDJ1; 8 nucleotides agree with TRDD3. The sequence came from a human donor. It is not recorded whose cells these are; they may come from a transplant donor. CDR3 in amino acids: CACYSITGGYVDKLIF. The DNA for the CDR3 is TGTGCCTGTTATTCGATTACCGGGGGATATGTCGATAAACTCATCTTT.